This is a list of T cell receptor beta chains from one sample in a study of PD-1 blockade in mismatch repair-deficient tumors. TCRdb's copy holds only in-frame clones and misses some; the assay was immunoSEQ multiplex PCR. The sample contains around 15,000 clones, less than 85% of which appear only once. No antigen has been assigned to these receptors. The sample consisted of cells cultured in vitro, taken from a patient treated with pembrolizumab. The receptors derive from an adult with mismatch repair-deficient cancer. The CDR3 runs from the conserved cysteine through the conserved F or W. D genes are given only for firm matches. Where a row states a size, it is once, few, many or the class of an expanded clone; other rows omit it.

D gene	V gene	J gene	clone size	CDR3 DNA	CDR3 protein
TRBD1	TRBV30	TRBJ2-7	.	TGTGCCTGGAGCTTACAGGGGGTCGAGCAGTACTTC	CAWSLQGVEQYF
.	TRBV10-1	TRBJ2-2	.	TGCGCCAGCAGGCCAGGGAACACCGGGGAGCTGTTTTTT	CASRPGNTGELFF
.	TRBV25-1	TRBJ1-5	.	TGTGCCAGCAGTGGCGCCGGGGGGACTAATCAGCCCCAGCATTTT	CASSGAGGTNQPQHF
TRBD2	TRBV9	TRBJ2-1	.	TGTGCCAGCAGCTTAGGACTAGGAGATATAAATGAGCAGTTCTTC	CASSLGLGDINEQFF
TRBD2	TRBV7-9	TRBJ2-5	.	TGTGCCAGCAGCTCCTCGGGAGGGACCCAGTACTTC	CASSSSGGTQYF
TRBD2	TRBV14	TRBJ2-1	.	TGTGCCAGCAGCCAAGACTTCGGGAGGGCCTCCTACAATGAGCAGTTCTTC	CASSQDFGRASYNEQFF
.	TRBV7-9	TRBJ1-2	.	TGTGCCAGCAGCTTAGGGGTGGGAGGCGAAGATGGCTACACCTTC	CASSLGVGGEDGYTF
TRBD2	TRBV18	TRBJ2-1	.	TGTGCCAGCTCACCGACGTCTTTACGGGAGGTTGAGCAGTTCTTC	CASSPTSLREVEQFF
.	TRBV5-6	TRBJ1-2	.	TGTGCCAGCAGCTTATCCTGGGATGATGGCTACACCTTC	CASSLSWDDGYTF
TRBD2	TRBV30	TRBJ2-2	.	TGTGCCTGGAGGGGCCTAGGGACTAGCGGGAAGTCAGCCGGGGAGCTGTTTTTT	CAWRGLGTSGKSAGELFF
TRBD1	TRBV28	TRBJ2-3	.	TGTGCCAGCAAGGACAGGAGTTCCACAGATACGCAGTATTTT	CASKDRSSTDTQYF
.	TRBV10-3	TRBJ1-1	once	TGTGCCATCAGTGAGTCTTTAGGGGGGAACACTGAAGCTTTCTTT	CAISESLGGNTEAFF
.	TRBV30	TRBJ2-1	.	TGTGCCTGGAGTGTTGAGTTGGAGCGGACCCGTAGTGAGCAGTTCTTC	CAWSVELERTRSEQFF
TRBD1	TRBV7-9	TRBJ1-5	.	TGTGCCAGCAGCTCGCTCTGGGACAGGGAAGGCCATCCCCAGCATTTT	CASSSLWDREGHPQHF
TRBD1	TRBV9	TRBJ2-7	.	TGTGCCAGCAGCGACGGACAGGGGTCCTACGAGCAGTACTTC	CASSDGQGSYEQYF
.	TRBV4-2	TRBJ1-5	.	TGTGCCAGCAGCCAAGAAGCCAGGGAACAGCCCCAGCATTTT	CASSQEAREQPQHF
.	TRBV7-2	TRBJ1-5	.	TGTGCCAGCAGCTTAGTTGCAGGGGCTTTTAGCAATCAGCCCCAGCATTTT	CASSLVAGAFSNQPQHF
.	TRBV27	TRBJ1-2	.	TGTGCCAGCGGACGGGACACGAAGAACTATGGCTACACCTTC	CASGRDTKNYGYTF
TRBD1	TRBV7-3	TRBJ1-2	.	TGTGCCAGCAGCTCCTTACCAGGGGGGGGAGCTAACTATGGCTACACCTTC	CASSSLPGGGANYGYTF
TRBD1	TRBV5-1	TRBJ1-1	.	TGCGCCAGCAGCGACAATACAGGGGGCACTGAAGCTTTCTTT	CASSDNTGGTEAFF
TRBD1	TRBV11-3	TRBJ1-4	.	TGTGCCAGCAGCTTAGGGGGACAGCCAACTAATGAAAAACTGTTTTTT	CASSLGGQPTNEKLFF
.	TRBV6-1	TRBJ1-5	.	TGTGCCAGCAGAGAACGGGGTAGCAATCAGCCCCAGCATTTT	CASRERGSNQPQHF
TRBD1	TRBV18	TRBJ1-5	.	TGTGCCAGCTCTTTCGGACAGGGCGATCAGCCCCAGCATTTT	CASSFGQGDQPQHF
.	TRBV7-2	TRBJ1-1	.	TGTGCCAGCAAATCCCGCGCAAGAAGCACTGAAGCTTTCTTT	CASKSRARSTEAFF
.	TRBV28	TRBJ2-3	.	TGTGCCATCACCCTTTCCCAGCGGAACACAGATACGCAGTATTTT	CAITLSQRNTDTQYF
.	TRBV7-3	TRBJ2-5	.	TGTGCCAGCAGCTTAAATACCGGGGGAGAGACCCAGTACTTC	CASSLNTGGETQYF
.	TRBV14	TRBJ1-4	.	TGTGCCAGCAGCCAAGTCCGGGGCTTGGGTGAAAAACTGTTTTTT	CASSQVRGLGEKLFF
TRBD1	TRBV7-2	TRBJ1-1	once	TGTGCCAGCAGCTTGATGACAGGGTATACTGAAGCTTTCTTT	CASSLMTGYTEAFF
.	TRBV2	TRBJ2-7	once	TGTGCCAGCATCGGCGTAGCGTCACCACCCTACGAGCAGTACTTC	CASIGVASPPYEQYF
.	TRBV9	TRBJ1-3	.	TGTGCCAGCAGCCCCTATAGGGGGGCCGACCCATATTTT	CASSPYRGADPYF
.	TRBV25-1	TRBJ2-2	.	TGTGCCAGCAGTGGTAAGACCACCGGGGAGCTGTTTTTT	CASSGKTTGELFF
TRBD1	TRBV6-5	TRBJ1-5	.	TGTGCCAGCAGTTACACGGACAGGGGTCAGCCCCAGCATTTT	CASSYTDRGQPQHF
.	TRBV11-2	TRBJ2-4	.	TGTGCCAGCAGTTCCCGACTAGCCAAAAACATTCAGTACTTC	CASSSRLAKNIQYF
.	TRBV6-1	TRBJ1-4	once	TGTGCCAGCAACCGGAGATCGGAGGAAAAACTGTTTTTT	CASNRRSEEKLFF
TRBD2	TRBV9	TRBJ2-5	few	TGTGCCAGCAGCCCCTTCGGGAGGGGAGAGACCCAGTACTTC	CASSPFGRGETQYF
TRBD2	TRBV5-1	TRBJ2-2	once	TGCGCCAGCAGCACGCGGACTAGCGGGAGTCCCGGGGAGCTGTTTTTT	CASSTRTSGSPGELFF
TRBD1	TRBV28	TRBJ1-5	.	TGTGCCAGCAGTTTCGGACAGGGTCGGATGGGGTACTATCAGCCCCAGCATTTT	CASSFGQGRMGYYQPQHF
.	TRBV2	TRBJ2-3	.	TGTGCCAGCAGTGTAAATACGCAGTATTTT	CASSVNTQYF
.	TRBV28	TRBJ2-6	.	TGTGCCAGCAGTTCGGGGCAACTCCTGACTTTC	CASSSGQLLTF
TRBD1	TRBV6-1	TRBJ2-3	.	TGTGCCAGCAGTGTCGGGACAGGGGATGATACGCAGTATTTT	CASSVGTGDDTQYF
TRBD2	TRBV15	TRBJ2-3	once	TGTGCCACCAGCAGAGACCCTAGCGGTCTCCCCTTTAGCACAGATACGCAGTATTTT	CATSRDPSGLPFSTDTQYF
.	TRBV27	TRBJ2-4	.	TGTGCCTCCCGATCCTCCTTAGCCAAAAACATTCAGTACTTC	CASRSSLAKNIQYF
.	TRBV28	TRBJ2-4	.	.	CASSSGPAGNIQYF
TRBD1	TRBV18	TRBJ1-1	.	TGTGCCAGCTCACCGGACAGGGACACTGAAGCTTTCTTT	CASSPDRDTEAFF
TRBD2	TRBV5-1	TRBJ2-7	once	TGCGCCAGCAGCCCTCTAGCGGGCCTGAACTACGAGCAGTACTTC	CASSPLAGLNYEQYF
.	TRBV18	TRBJ2-5	.	TGTGCCAGCTCACCTTCAGGGGCAGAGACCCAGTACTTC	CASSPSGAETQYF